This paragraph covers one TCR beta chain sequence. Its antigen is still unknown. The junction does not match germline at one end; this may be a read error. The library was produced with RACE. For sequencing, a NextSeq 500 was employed. During library preparation, unique molecular identifiers were attached to individual cDNA molecules so that TCRs could be counted quantitatively and reproducibly. For every blood RNA sample, sequencing covered both the TCR alpha and TCR beta chains. The authors' pipeline ran thus. Samples had a median of around 92,000 TCRs, with a range from roughly 23,224 to 750,000. V, J and CDR3 annotation of the TCR reads was carried out using the Decombinator software suite. To make PS versus PT1 abundance plots, every sample was subsampled to the same number of TCRs (28,000). TCRs were defined as expanded if absent before sensitization and observed at least eight times at the 2-week time point. TCRdb redid the processing of the public reads, applying fastp at Q25 and MiXCR, and retained in-frame beta chains. Each record represents a unique CDR3 protein, reported with the most common genes and DNA among its rows. The V and J calls come from TCRdb's annotation, not from the publication. The sample table holds under 95,000 distinct CDR3 sequences, of which about 8.5% were seen once. 2% to 3% of the sample belongs to the ten largest clones.

The meaning of the sample's time point label: pre-sensitization, week 0. Read against the paper, the sample's treatment or condition label means: therapeutic diphenylcyclopropenone sensitization with weekly scalp DPC. At each patch-test visit, blood was drawn before the patch test was applied. Patients were considered eligible if aged 18 to 70, diagnosed with alopecia and deemed suitable for DPC therapy, and patients were excluded if pregnant. Total RNA was extracted from unfractionated whole blood that had been collected in Tempus Blood RNA tubes. The sample belongs to a study of human T cells and chemical hapten exposure (dated by TCRdb to the early 2020s). Study-level background: For sensitization, 2% DPC in acetone was applied to a roughly 2 cm by roughly 2 cm area of upper inner arm skin. Throughout the study period of roughly 24 weeks, patients also received therapeutic DPC doses to the scalp every week. Patch testing was performed on the upper back with Finn chambers containing 0.01% DPC, and the patch tests were scored after 6 days according to International Contact Dermatitis Research Group standards. Most of the patients in the cohort were female, and the cohort covered alopecia areata with under or over 50% scalp involvement, alopecia totalis and alopecia universalis. The libraries were sequenced as a pool, and the TCR yield per sample differed mostly because of small variations in library volumes within the pool. This study followed changes in the peripheral blood TCR repertoire in vivo during primary and secondary sensitization of alopecia patients to the hapten diphenylcyclopropenone (DPC). Patient blood was sampled pre-sensitization (week 0) and at 2, 6 and about 24 weeks after DPC sensitization. Under 30 alopecia patients gave blood for TCR sequencing at one to four time points (pre-sensitization, 2, 6 and 24 weeks). Points the paper makes about the study in general: A positive correlation was found between the number of PT1 expanded TCRs and patch test score, with significance reached at thresholds 8, 16 and 32 but not 4. The number of TCRs above 1 in 1000 frequency did not change with DPC sensitization; there was no evidence of global repertoire structure alterations. After repeated subsampling, changes were observed in the strength of the expansion versus patch-test correlation and in the threshold at which the correlation became significant. Significantly more large CDR3 similarity clusters were formed by expanded TCRs than by pre-sensitization or healthy control sets, consistent with antigen-driven responses. Because every patient had alopecia, a presumed autoimmune disease, the patients' immune response might differ from that of healthy individuals.

The CDR3 runs 10 amino acids, cysteine and phenylalanine included. Only the CDR3 DNA stays, 30 bases, in frame from base 1. From a lookup of the germline V gene, CDR1 and CDR2 are MRHNA and SNTAGT. This sequence originates from a man aged 35-49 years with alopecia areata. Some clones in this sample may be carry-over from other donors' samples. This sequence uses TRBV6-4 and TRBJ1-1, with no confident D gene call. Sequences were derived from whole blood, sampled in connection with sensitization to the hapten diphenylcyclopropenone (DPC). The DNA reads as follows: TGTGCCAGCAGTACGACTGAAGCTATCTTT. Its protein reads: CASSTTEAIF.